The sequence of this T cell receptor (beta chain) was determined in a study of cytomegalovirus exposure and HLA in healthy donors. Looked up from germline, CDR1 is SGHAT and CDR2 is FQNNGV. J was trimmed by 7 bases and V by 3 bases; bases with no gene match: 6. The CDR3 is 15 residues long. Study observations and caveats: Within an earlier analysis, most TCR beta V segments proved productive either about 87% or about 30% of the time.

The PCR made use of 60 Vbeta and 13 Jbeta primers. This table comes from immunoSEQ multiplex PCR, and its TCRdb copy is limited to in-frame clones, with some not included. The sample holds about 200,000 clones; about four fifths are singletons and the top ten take approximately 0.4%. A few counts support this clone. Its target is unknown. Sequencing was performed on PBMCs. V usage is TRBV11-2 and J usage is TRBJ1-2; TRBD1 agrees at 12 bases. The sequence was collected from a male donor in good health and CMV-seropositive. CDR3 sequence: CASSFVGQGAPGYTF. Here the CDR3 DNA reads TGTGCCAGCAGCTTCGTGGGACAGGGGGCTCCTGGCTACACCTTC.